These 4 T cell receptor beta chains were sequenced from one sample in a study of spatial heterogeneity in lung cancer. Study observations and caveats: For expanded intratumoral alpha and beta TCRs, counts tracked tumor mutation counts.

No antigen is known for these receptors. From the 5' RACE reads, TCRdb called clonotypes with MiXCR, one entry per CDR3 protein. The table has approximately 10,000 distinct CDR3 sequences, about 5.7% seen once; the top ten hold around 7.1%. The time point was: sample taken at primary tumor resection. The material was lung tumor tissue, obtained at surgery. All receptors come from a female donor with early-stage non-small cell lung cancer.

At least ten counts were recorded for this clonotype. The chain carries TRBV12-3 or TRBV12-4 and TRBJ2-5, with 7 bases matching TRBD2. CDR3 length: 14 amino acids. V was clipped by 6 bases and J by 3 bases; unmatched bases: 7. CDR3 region: CASSKMGGEETQYF. DNA for the CDR3: TGTGCCAGCAGCAAAATGGGGGGGGAAGAGACCCAGTACTTC.

The CDR3 sequence is CASGDRPQETQYF. CDR3 coding DNA: TGTGCCAGCGGGGACAGGCCACAAGAGACCCAGTACTTC. The chain has TRBV7-7 and TRBJ2-5; 8 nucleotides agree with TRBD1. The CDR3 consists of 13 residues. The V gene's germline CDR1 is SSHAT and CDR2 FNYEAQ (reference sequence). Germline trimming cut 8 bases from V and 2 bases from J; bases unmatched to any gene: 4.

V is TRBV28 and J is TRBJ1-2; D is ambiguous. The CDR3 contains 11 residues. Germline V gene sequence: CDR1 MDHEN, CDR2 SYDVKM. V was shortened by 4 bases and J by 7 bases, with 7 bases between the two germline ends. In DNA, the CDR3 is TGTGCCAGCAGTTCCCTCACTGGCTACACCTTC. Translation: CASSSLTGYTF.

V usage is TRBV14 and J usage is TRBJ1-2; D is possibly TRBD1 (5 bases). This CDR3 spans 15 amino acids. Trimming removed 0 bases at V and 3 bases at J, with 11 bases between. Germline loops: CDR1 SGHDN, CDR2 FVKESK. This CDR3 is CASSQDRDQYYGYTF. The CDR3 region has the DNA TGTGCCAGCAGCCAAGACAGGGACCAGTACTATGGCTACACCTTC.